Sequencing of this T cell receptor (beta chain) was carried out in a study of shared clonotypes between healthy human individuals. Study-wide background: CD4 naive and memory got three plates each, CD8 naive two, CD8 memory one.

The study drew all its donors from Caucasian adults living in Nashville, Tennessee. Investigators divided CD4+ cells into CD45RA+ naive and CD45RA-negative memory subsets. V was clipped by 2 bases and J by 1 base; unmatched bases: 3. The germline gives CDR1 MDHEN, CDR2 SYDVKM. This CDR3 has 16 residues. For every subset, genomic DNA was evenly distributed across several immunoSEQ plates. Only in-frame clones appear in the TCRdb table, and some are missing; sequencing was by immunoSEQ multiplex PCR. The sample lists approximately 740,000 clones, around two thirds occurring once. The chain couples TRBV28 to TRBJ2-1, with 9 bases identical to TRBD2. Sequenced input: memory CD4+ T cells sorted from blood. Noted subset: CD45RA-negative fraction. The origin of this receptor is a woman younger than 45 in good health. The CDR3 protein is CASSLSTSGSYNEQFF. The DNA for the CDR3 is TGTGCCAGCAGTTTAAGTACTAGCGGGTCCTACAATGAGCAGTTCTTC.